This T cell receptor (beta chain) was identified in a study of T cells after yellow fever vaccination (dated by TCRdb to the late 2010s). In terms of the full investigation: Libraries from fractions with low cell numbers were prepared with the SMART-Seq v4 Ultra Low Input RNA kit. Blood was collected at multiple timepoints before and after primary and secondary immunization, and bulk PBMC replicates and cell subsets were isolated. Two healthy male donors, one aged 18 to 29 and one aged 30 to 40 years, were included in the cohort. Bulk TCR alpha and beta repertoires were sequenced longitudinally to track T-cell clones before and after primary and booster YFV17D yellow fever vaccination.

What the work shows at the level of the full study, not this receptor alone: After the booster, most of the clones that had expanded following primary vaccination were detected again (around 95% of CD4 and more than 85% of CD8), which suggests that memory was broadly maintained. Computational filtering was needed because FACS-sorted repertoires could contain abundant contaminating clonotypes from the bulk population. Because the study included only a couple of donors, the extent to which the findings can be generalized is limited. A small share of clonotypes occurred in both CD4 and CD8 compartments, likely arising from convergent recombination. The secondary T-cell response was found to be weaker but faster than the primary response, with a peak reached on day 5 rather than on day 15.

Concerning this clonotype itself: The antigen it binds to is not known. Per-base qualities were not stored, and no clone one base away is much larger.

The CDR1 and CDR2 encoded by the germline V gene (reference sequence) are SEHNR and FQNEAQ. Taken from cysteine to phenylalanine, the CDR3 has 17 residues. Kept here is only the CDR3 DNA, which spans 51 bases and is read in frame from base 1. The V end loses 5 bases and the J end loses 0 bases, and a stretch of 18 bases separates them. TCR cDNA was synthesized by 5'RACE template switching, which introduced a universal primer site and unique molecular identifiers. cDNA synthesis was primed from both the TCR alpha and TCR beta constant segments. Two PCR steps were used to amplify libraries, with sample barcodes and sequencing adapters being added in the second step. Libraries were sequenced on Illumina HiSeq 2500 (2x100 bp) or NovaSeq (2x150 bp). Concerning the study's data processing: MIGEC was used to demultiplex reads and collapse the reads into UMI consensus sequences, and MiXCR was used for V(D)J alignment. Vaccine-responding clonotypes were defined with edgeR using replicate PBMC samples, requiring FDR below 0.01 and a log2 fold change above 5 up to day 15. CD4 or CD8 identity was assigned to each bulk clonotype according to whether the clonotype was present at higher abundance in the sequenced CD4 repertoire or the sequenced CD8 repertoire. TCRdb redid the processing of the public reads, applying fastp at Q25 and MiXCR, and retained in-frame beta chains. CDR3 protein duplicates are merged, each entry listing the most common genes and DNA. The V and J calls were determined by TCRdb, not by the authors. Counted in this sample were about 500,000 distinct CDR3 sequences; roughly a sixth of them appeared once. Approximately 15% of the sample goes to the ten largest clones.

Taken with the paper, the label for treatment or condition translates to: live attenuated yellow fever vaccine strain. At each blood-draw timepoint, two biological replicates of bulk PBMCs were collected. PBMCs were isolated from peripheral blood using a standard Ficoll-Paque protocol. TriZol was used to extract RNA from bulk PBMCs, from CD4 and CD8 fractions, and from dextramer-positive and dextramer-negative fractions. This chain joins TRBV7-9 to TRBJ2-3; the D gene is perhaps TRBD2, from 6 matching bases. The receptor comes from a man between 18 and 29 years old who received the YFV17D yellow fever vaccine. The input for sequencing was PBMCs, taken 4 to 6 days after the first yellow fever vaccination. This receptor has the CDR3 CASSRRGIERSTDTQYF. The DNA sequence is given as TGTGCCAGCAGCCGCCGCGGGATCGAGCGGAGCACAGATACGCAGTATTTT.